The rows below give T cell receptor beta chains drawn from one sample of a study of long-term antiretroviral therapy in people with HIV. Sequencing used immunoSEQ multiplex PCR; TCRdb keeps in-frame clones, though not all of them. The sample lists tens of thousands of clones; roughly 88% were seen once. The starting material was unsorted PBMCs, obtained around 4.5 years after starting antiretroviral therapy. The receptors stem from a man aged 25 to 40 with HIV. Each CDR3 is given with its conserved first and last residue. The D gene is left open where the match is weak. For some rows the clone size is stated as once, few or many, or as a class when expanded; others skip it.

cdr3_nt: TGTGCCAGTAGTATAGCCGGGACTAGGGGAGGTACGCAGTATTTT; cdr3_aa: CASSIAGTRGGTQYF; clone_size: NA; v_call: TRBV19; cdr3_length: 15; d_call: TRBD2; j_call: TRBJ2-3
cdr3_nt: TGCGCCAGCACCAACGGGCCGGGTAAAGAGACCCAGTACTTC; cdr3_aa: CASTNGPGKETQYF; clone_size: NA; v_call: TRBV5-1; cdr3_length: 14; d_call: NA; j_call: TRBJ2-5
cdr3_nt: TGCAGCGTTGCAGGGACAGGGCAACATGGCTACACCTTC; cdr3_aa: CSVAGTGQHGYTF; clone_size: NA; v_call: TRBV29-1; cdr3_length: 13; d_call: TRBD1; j_call: TRBJ1-2
cdr3_nt: TGTGCCAGCAGCTTTGGGTTCTACGAGCAGTACTTC; cdr3_aa: CASSFGFYEQYF; clone_size: NA; v_call: TRBV13; cdr3_length: 12; d_call: NA; j_call: TRBJ2-7
cdr3_nt: TGTGCCAGTCGACAGGGGGCTTCACGCGAGCAGTACTTC; cdr3_aa: CASRQGASREQYF; clone_size: NA; v_call: TRBV27; cdr3_length: 13; d_call: TRBD1; j_call: TRBJ2-7
cdr3_nt: TGTGCCAGCAGCTTAGATCGGCGGTATCAACAGGGCGGCTACGAGCAGTACTTC; cdr3_aa: CASSLDRRYQQGGYEQYF; clone_size: NA; v_call: TRBV7-9; cdr3_length: 18; d_call: NA; j_call: TRBJ2-7
cdr3_nt: TGTGCCAGCAGCGCCGGGTCTGGCCCCTACGAGCAGTACTTC; cdr3_aa: CASSAGSGPYEQYF; clone_size: NA; v_call: TRBV5-6; cdr3_length: 14; d_call: NA; j_call: TRBJ2-7
cdr3_nt: TGTGCCACCGTCCAGGGGTTCCCCTACGAGCAGTACTTC; cdr3_aa: CATVQGFPYEQYF; clone_size: NA; v_call: TRBV10-3; cdr3_length: 13; d_call: NA; j_call: TRBJ2-7
cdr3_nt: TGTGCCACCAGCAGAGATCTAGGGACCGGGACCAACGAGCAGTACTTC; cdr3_aa: CATSRDLGTGTNEQYF; clone_size: NA; v_call: TRBV15; cdr3_length: 16; d_call: NA; j_call: TRBJ2-7
cdr3_nt: TGTGCCAGCAGTGAAGCGCTTCTTTTCTCAGGGCAAAACACTGAAGCTTTCTTT; cdr3_aa: CASSEALLFSGQNTEAFF; clone_size: NA; v_call: TRBV6-1; cdr3_length: 18; d_call: NA; j_call: TRBJ1-1
cdr3_nt: TGTGCCAGCAGGGGGGTCAGTGCCACCGGGGAGCTGTTTTTT; cdr3_aa: CASRGVSATGELFF; clone_size: NA; v_call: TRBV6-5; cdr3_length: 14; d_call: NA; j_call: TRBJ2-2
cdr3_nt: TGTGCCGGCGGGCCCCTTCGTGAAAAACTGTTTTTT; cdr3_aa: CAGGPLREKLFF; clone_size: NA; v_call: TRBV2; cdr3_length: 12; d_call: NA; j_call: TRBJ1-4
cdr3_nt: TGTGCTAGTGGTTTGGTCCGAATCGGCGGCGGAGCGGAAAAACTGTTTTTT; cdr3_aa: CASGLVRIGGGAEKLFF; clone_size: NA; v_call: TRBV12-5; cdr3_length: 17; d_call: NA; j_call: TRBJ1-4
cdr3_nt: TGTGCCAGCAGTTTATCGCCCCCCACTAGCAGGGAGACCCAGTACTTC; cdr3_aa: CASSLSPPTSRETQYF; clone_size: NA; v_call: TRBV27; cdr3_length: 16; d_call: NA; j_call: TRBJ2-5
cdr3_nt: TGTGCCAGCAGCCGGAGCCCGGAGGGCAGATTTTACGAGCAGTACTTC; cdr3_aa: CASSRSPEGRFYEQYF; clone_size: once; v_call: TRBV14; cdr3_length: 16; d_call: NA; j_call: TRBJ2-7
cdr3_nt: TGTGCCAGCAGCCTCGATCCGGGTTACGAGCAGTACTTC; cdr3_aa: CASSLDPGYEQYF; clone_size: NA; v_call: TRBV27; cdr3_length: 13; d_call: NA; j_call: TRBJ2-7
cdr3_nt: TGTGCCAGCAAACAGACTAGCGCTTTCGATACGCAGTATTTT; cdr3_aa: CASKQTSAFDTQYF; clone_size: NA; v_call: TRBV2; cdr3_length: 14; d_call: TRBD2; j_call: TRBJ2-3
cdr3_nt: TGTGCCAGTAGACCTCGACAGACAGACAATGAGCAGTTCTTC; cdr3_aa: CASRPRQTDNEQFF; clone_size: NA; v_call: TRBV19; cdr3_length: 14; d_call: NA; j_call: TRBJ2-1
cdr3_nt: TGTGCCAGCAGCCCTCTTACCTCCTACGAGCAGTACTTC; cdr3_aa: CASSPLTSYEQYF; clone_size: NA; v_call: TRBV5-6; cdr3_length: 13; d_call: NA; j_call: TRBJ2-7
cdr3_nt: TGTGCCAGCAGCTTAGCTGGCGGGGGGGACAATGAGCAGTTCTTC; cdr3_aa: CASSLAGGGDNEQFF; clone_size: NA; v_call: TRBV7-2; cdr3_length: 15; d_call: TRBD2; j_call: TRBJ2-1
cdr3_nt: TGTGCCAGCTCACCACCGGGGGGGCTTGAGCAGTTCTTC; cdr3_aa: CASSPPGGLEQFF; clone_size: NA; v_call: TRBV18; cdr3_length: 13; d_call: NA; j_call: TRBJ2-1
cdr3_nt: TGTGCCATCAGTTGGGACGGAAGCTCTGGAAACACCATATATTTT; cdr3_aa: CAISWDGSSGNTIYF; clone_size: NA; v_call: TRBV10-3; cdr3_length: 15; d_call: NA; j_call: TRBJ1-3
cdr3_nt: TGTGCCAGCAGCCAAGCGGTAACGGAGGGCTACACCTTC; cdr3_aa: CASSQAVTEGYTF; clone_size: NA; v_call: TRBV14; cdr3_length: 13; d_call: NA; j_call: TRBJ1-2
cdr3_nt: TGTGCCAGCAGCTTACATTCCGGGACAGGCTACAATGAGCAGTTCTTC; cdr3_aa: CASSLHSGTGYNEQFF; clone_size: NA; v_call: TRBV7-3; cdr3_length: 16; d_call: TRBD1; j_call: TRBJ2-1
cdr3_nt: TGTGCCAGCAGCTTAGGTACAAACATCTGGCAAGATACGCAGTATTTT; cdr3_aa: CASSLGTNIWQDTQYF; clone_size: NA; v_call: TRBV7-9; cdr3_length: 16; d_call: NA; j_call: TRBJ2-3
cdr3_nt: TGTGCCAGCAGTGCGGACAGGTTTGTGGTCTACGAGCAGTACTTC; cdr3_aa: CASSADRFVVYEQYF; clone_size: NA; v_call: TRBV6-1; cdr3_length: 15; d_call: TRBD1; j_call: TRBJ2-7
cdr3_nt: TGTGCCAGCAGCGCGGGGGGCAGGGAGAGGTATTTT; cdr3_aa: CASSAGGRERYF; clone_size: NA; v_call: TRBV9; cdr3_length: 12; d_call: NA; j_call: TRBJ2-3
cdr3_nt: TGTGCCAGCGGCGCAGGGTTGGGAAATTCACCCCTCCACTTT; cdr3_aa: CASGAGLGNSPLHF; clone_size: NA; v_call: TRBV9; cdr3_length: 14; d_call: NA; j_call: TRBJ1-6
cdr3_nt: TGTGCCAGCAGTTCCGCTAGCCATGTAGATACGCAGTATTTT; cdr3_aa: CASSSASHVDTQYF; clone_size: NA; v_call: TRBV6-1; cdr3_length: 14; d_call: NA; j_call: TRBJ2-3
cdr3_nt: TGTGCCAGCAGCCTGGAGAGTAACACTGAAGCTTTCTTT; cdr3_aa: CASSLESNTEAFF; clone_size: NA; v_call: TRBV5-6; cdr3_length: 13; d_call: NA; j_call: TRBJ1-1
cdr3_nt: TGTGCCAGCAGCTTATTTAGAGGGGGAGAGAGCAATGAGCAGTTCTTC; cdr3_aa: CASSLFRGGESNEQFF; clone_size: NA; v_call: TRBV7-9; cdr3_length: 16; d_call: NA; j_call: TRBJ2-1
cdr3_nt: TGCAGCGCGCATCCGGGACTAGCGGGAGGAGCGACTGAGCAGTTCTTC; cdr3_aa: CSAHPGLAGGATEQFF; clone_size: NA; v_call: TRBV29-1; cdr3_length: 16; d_call: TRBD2; j_call: TRBJ2-1
cdr3_nt: TGCGCCAGCAGCTTGGCTAGCGGAAGCTCCTACAATGAGCAGTTCTTC; cdr3_aa: CASSLASGSSYNEQFF; clone_size: NA; v_call: TRBV5-1; cdr3_length: 16; d_call: TRBD2; j_call: TRBJ2-1
cdr3_nt: TGTGCCACGCGGGACAGGGCGGATCAGCCCCAGCATTTT; cdr3_aa: CATRDRADQPQHF; clone_size: NA; v_call: TRBV10-3; cdr3_length: 13; d_call: TRBD1; j_call: TRBJ1-5